These T cell receptor beta chains were read from a single sample in a study of T cell responses to AZD1222 COVID-19 vaccine. Clones were read by immunoSEQ multiplex PCR, and TCRdb kept only the in-frame ones, dropping some. Of 100,000 to 150,000 clones in the sample, less than 95% were seen once. Specimen: peripheral blood, collected on day 0 of AZD1222 vaccination. The receptor source for this set is an adult in good health. The CDR3 runs from the conserved cysteine through the conserved F or W. The order of the fields is CDR3 DNA, CDR3 protein, D gene, clone size, V gene, J gene. The D gene is left open where the match is weak. Size values are once, few and many counts, or a class for expanded clones, and some rows have none.

TGTGCCAGCAGGAACAGGGTTAGTTATTCACCCCTCCACTTT	CASRNRVSYSPLHF	NA	NA	TRBV27	TRBJ1-6
TGTGCCAGCAGCGGGACAGGGATGAACACCGGGGAGCTGTTTTTT	CASSGTGMNTGELFF	TRBD1	NA	TRBV2	TRBJ2-2
TGTGCCAGTTGGCAGGAGGGAAATTCACCCCTCCACTTT	CASWQEGNSPLHF	NA	NA	TRBV19	TRBJ1-6
TGTGCCAGTAGCACACGGACAGATCTCTCCACCTTC	CASSTRTDLSTF	NA	NA	TRBV19	TRBJ1-2
TGTGCCAGCACCCAACGGGGCACTGAAGCTTTCTTT	CASTQRGTEAFF	NA	few	TRBV12-3/TRBV12-4	TRBJ1-1
TGTGCCAGCAGCCAAGTAACAGGGGAGGGTCAGCCCCAGCATTTT	CASSQVTGEGQPQHF	TRBD1	NA	TRBV4-2	TRBJ1-5
TGTGCCAGCAGCGTACAGGGATTCGATTCACCCCTCCACTTT	CASSVQGFDSPLHF	NA	NA	TRBV9	TRBJ1-6
TGTGCCAGCAGCCCTAGTGGGGGAGTTGGCTATGGCTACACCTTC	CASSPSGGVGYGYTF	NA	NA	TRBV7-2	TRBJ1-2
TGTGCCAGCAGCCGAAATGGGAGAAGTGAAGCTTTCTTT	CASSRNGRSEAFF	NA	NA	TRBV14	TRBJ1-1
TGCGCCAGCAGCGAAATGACAGGTCGGGGGTATGGCTACACCTTC	CASSEMTGRGYGYTF	NA	NA	TRBV5-1	TRBJ1-2
TGCAGCGTCGCGGAGCAGGGGGTTGCGTACTTC	CSVAEQGVAYF	TRBD1	NA	TRBV29-1	TRBJ2-7
TGCGCCAGCAGCTTGAGAGGCGTCGGAACAGATACGCAGTATTTT	CASSLRGVGTDTQYF	NA	NA	TRBV5-1	TRBJ2-3
TGTGCCAGCAGTTACTCGCGTCGGGAAAGGCGGGGTGAAGCTTTCTTT	CASSYSRRERRGEAFF	NA	NA	TRBV6-6	TRBJ1-1